This is a list of T cell receptor beta chains from one sample in a study of T cell repertoires in cytomegalovirus infection. TCRdb re-called the reads with MiXCR, one entry per CDR3 protein. The sample has some 440,000 distinct CDR3 sequences; about 33% are singletons. Sequencing was done on a sample of PBMCs. The receptors shown here come from a human donor in good health (CMV status not recorded). Some clones in this sample may be carry-over from other donors' samples. The conserved cysteine and the conserved F or W are not part of the CDR3 here.

J gene,V gene,CDR3 protein
TRBJ2-1,TRBV7-2,ASSFPGIGTSAYNEQF
TRBJ2-7,TRBV2,ASNSAGQTYEQY
TRBJ2-2,TRBV6-2/TRBV6-3,ASNPPGNTGELF
TRBJ1-1,TRBV28,ASSLSGSGDNEAF
TRBJ2-3,TRBV4-2,ASSQALGRTDTQY
TRBJ2-6,TRBV6-5,ASSYGSPGANVLT
TRBJ1-5,TRBV12-3/TRBV12-4,ASRTQGYNQPQH
TRBJ2-1,TRBV7-9,ASSLGLNEQF
TRBJ1-5,TRBV6-1,ASSEGTPNPQH
TRBJ2-7,TRBV28,ASRTGTGAYEQY
TRBJ2-1,TRBV20-1,SARSRTHSYNEQF
TRBJ2-7,TRBV6-1,ASNPTGRVYEQY
TRBJ2-1,TRBV12-3/TRBV12-4,ASRPRRTRAPF
TRBJ1-3,TRBV27,ASSLSHRVIGNTIY
TRBJ1-6,TRBV6-2/TRBV6-3,ASTRTSASYNSPLH
TRBJ2-1,TRBV7-6,ASIPLYRKRNNEQF
TRBJ2-3,TRBV19,ASSIGRDGDTQY
TRBJ2-5,TRBV29-1,SVGDLAGGRETQY
TRBJ1-2,TRBV11-2,ASSSGGIGYT
TRBJ2-7,TRBV6-2/TRBV6-3,ASSLLISGPTYEQY
TRBJ2-5,TRBV6-6,ASSYGKGASLWETQY
TRBJ2-1,TRBV12-3/TRBV12-4,ASSRARTGWKF
TRBJ1-1,TRBV7-9,ASSLGAGSDTEAF
TRBJ1-6,TRBV20-1,SARGPGGTINSPLH
TRBJ2-5,TRBV7-8,ASSLGQGAGQETQY
TRBJ1-5,TRBV12-3/TRBV12-4,ASRFGGGNQPQH
TRBJ1-2,TRBV12-3/TRBV12-4,ASSSFFWDELFNYGYT
TRBJ1-5,TRBV7-2,ASSLVWGQPQH
TRBJ1-2,TRBV7-2,ASSLRTGFGYT
TRBJ2-1,TRBV7-6,ASSLREDNEQF
TRBJ2-7,TRBV2,ASSTTRDPYEQY
TRBJ1-2,TRBV20-1,SASRTGASGYT
TRBJ1-5,TRBV7-8,ASSLDASGSNQPQH
TRBJ2-3,TRBV7-2,ASSLEDRTGATDTQY
TRBJ2-7,TRBV6-2/TRBV6-3,ASSPPRALSYEQY
TRBJ2-7,TRBV11-2,ASSRGQGGMYEQY
TRBJ2-2,TRBV4-1,ASSQEQGRWSLRELF
TRBJ2-7,TRBV6-2/TRBV6-3,ASTVLAGEYEQY
TRBJ2-3,TRBV12-3/TRBV12-4,ASSPAGQGLQY
TRBJ1-1,TRBV5-1,ASSSYPQDSALNTEAF
TRBJ2-1,TRBV10-3,AISSGGADPNEQF
TRBJ1-3,TRBV19,ASSPSSGNTIY
TRBJ2-1,TRBV11-2,ASSLGLGGPSYNEQF
TRBJ2-3,TRBV12-3/TRBV12-4,ASRLAGGLSDTQY
TRBJ2-7,TRBV6-1,ASSEGAAYYEQY
TRBJ2-3,TRBV30,AWSVLAGGFADTQY
TRBJ2-1,TRBV6-1,ASSAASGIRSSYNEQF
TRBJ2-1,TRBV12-3/TRBV12-4,ASSLPGLAGGGPDNEQF
TRBJ1-5,TRBV6-2/TRBV6-3,ATAGGQNQPQH
TRBJ2-2,TRBV19,AGIIGVGTGELF
TRBJ1-6,TRBV7-2,ASSLQPQGPGSSYNSPLH
TRBJ1-1,TRBV7-8,ASSPLSGATETEAF
TRBJ2-3,TRBV24-1,ATSDFTTGLATDTQY
TRBJ1-1,TRBV6-2/TRBV6-3,ASNRDFNTEAF
TRBJ2-7,TRBV11-2,ASSTGRALSYEQY
TRBJ2-3,TRBV2,ASSEAMTGSTDTQY
TRBJ2-6,TRBV3-1,ASSQDPTGSGANVLT
TRBJ1-1,TRBV7-2,ASSRSGNTEAF
TRBJ2-2,TRBV27,ASSFRTGNTGELF